The TCR beta chain under discussion was sequenced for a study of CD8+ T cells in alopecia areata. Across the study: In an open-label trial, patients got 5 to 10 mg tofacitinib twice daily. General study findings and limits: The study found tofacitinib significantly decreased scalp clonality and expanded CD8+ clones among the top 100. Elevated clonality characterized lesional scalp relative to normal scalp, particularly in alopecia totalis/universalis. Uncertainty remains about how baseline CD8+ expansion links to response, with one nonresponder.

CDR1 is SGHNT and CDR2 is YYREEE in the germline V gene (reference sequence). J lost 6 bases, V lost 3 bases, and 6 bases had no gene match. The CDR3 runs 15 residues. Regarding this clone: Its antigen is undetermined.

cDNA prepared by RNA extraction and subsequent reverse transcription served as the template for sequencing. Sequencing was performed with immunoSEQ multiplex PCR; in TCRdb, only in-frame clones are kept and a portion is missing. The sample holds 180,000 or so clones, approximately 53% seen once. The sample's treatment: oral pan-JAK inhibitor, 5-10 mg twice daily. The clonotype originates from a human donor with alopecia areata. This sample comprised CD8+ T cells sorted from blood, obtained at week 24, from a patient treated with tofacitinib. The chain carries TRBV5-4 and TRBJ1-6; 7 bases line up with TRBD1. For the CDR3, the DNA is TGTGCCAGCAGCTCCTCAGGGGGGGCTAATTCACCCCTCCACTTT. Amino acid sequence: CASSSSGGANSPLHF.